This entry concerns a single TCR beta chain. The target antigen is unknown. This record belongs to a study of PD-L1 blockade in urothelial cancer. General study points: Patients each supplied one FFPE tumor sample, which was not taken right before treatment.

T cell fraction in FFPE tumors relied on housekeeping gene quantification. Sequenced by immunoSEQ multiplex PCR; TCRdb stores in-frame clones only, minus some. This table holds approximately 35,000 clones, approximately 34% found once. The CDR3 loop spans 15 amino acids. Germline values: CDR1 KGHSH, CDR2 LQKENI. After removal of 3 bases from V and 7 bases from J, the junction contained 10 bases not matched to a gene. Sequencing was performed on tumor tissue, taken before atezolizumab (anti-PD-L1) treatment. This chain connects TRBV18 to TRBJ1-2; TRBD1 agrees at 8 bases. This TCR was sampled from a man aged 55 to 69 with urothelial cancer. DNA for the CDR3: TGTGCCAGCTCACCCACGACAGGGGAGCGAGTTGGCTACACCTTC. This sequence encodes CASSPTTGERVGYTF.